The 5 T cell receptor beta chains in this list originate from one sample, sequenced in a study of blood T cell repertoires in COVID-19. Sequencing was performed with immunoSEQ multiplex PCR; in TCRdb, only in-frame clones are kept and a portion is missing. The data contain about 190,000 clones, just under 80% of them singletons. The sequencing input was peripheral blood. These TCRs come from a woman older than 75 with active or convalescent COVID-19.

The rearrangement links TRBV12-3 or TRBV12-4 to TRBJ1-2; D might be TRBD1 (5 bases). CDR3 size: 13 residues. V was pared by 5 bases and J by 4 bases, with 11 bases between. Here the CDR3 DNA reads TGTGCCAGCAGTCCGGGGGAGAGCTATGGCTACACCTTC. As protein: CASSPGESYGYTF.

This chain joins TRBV6-5 and TRBJ1-2; 9 bases are a match to TRBD1. The CDR3 extends over 14 amino acids. Per the germline V gene, CDR1 is MNHEY and CDR2 is SVGAGI. The junction had 11 bases not matched to a gene; V was cut back by 7 bases and J by 8 bases. Here the CDR3 reads CASIKDRGTGGYTF. The CDR3 nucleotides read TGTGCCAGCATTAAGGACAGGGGAACTGGGGGCTACACCTTC.

J is TRBJ2-1 and V is TRBV6-5, with 14 bases aligning to TRBD2. The CDR3 is made up of 15 amino acids. Germline assignment: CDR1 MNHEY and CDR2 SVGAGI. The junction had 5 bases not matched to a gene; V was cut back by 4 bases and J by 9 bases. In nucleotides, the CDR3 is TGTGCCAGCAGTTCCGGACTAGCGGGGGGCGGTGAGCAGTTCTTC. Encoded protein: CASSSGLAGGGEQFF.

The chain uses TRBV5-1 and TRBJ2-3; D gene ambiguous. This CDR3 region has 14 residues. V was cut by 6 bases and J by 4 bases, with 15 bases left in between. The germline CDR1 and CDR2 sequences are SGHRS and YFSETQ. CDR3 sequence: CASTATAGSDTQYF. CDR3 nucleotide sequence: TGCGCCAGCACTGCCACCGCCGGGTCAGATACGCAGTATTTT.

The chain has TRBV5-4 and TRBJ2-2, with 10 positions matching TRBD2. The CDR3 runs to 16 residues. Germline values: CDR1 SGHNT, CDR2 YYREEE (reference sequence). The junction had 3 bases not matched to a gene; V was cut back by 0 bases and J by 4 bases. The DNA for the CDR3 is TGTGCCAGCAGCTTGGGGTCTAGCGGGGGCACCGGGGAGCTGTTTTTT. Amino acids: CASSLGSSGGTGELFF.